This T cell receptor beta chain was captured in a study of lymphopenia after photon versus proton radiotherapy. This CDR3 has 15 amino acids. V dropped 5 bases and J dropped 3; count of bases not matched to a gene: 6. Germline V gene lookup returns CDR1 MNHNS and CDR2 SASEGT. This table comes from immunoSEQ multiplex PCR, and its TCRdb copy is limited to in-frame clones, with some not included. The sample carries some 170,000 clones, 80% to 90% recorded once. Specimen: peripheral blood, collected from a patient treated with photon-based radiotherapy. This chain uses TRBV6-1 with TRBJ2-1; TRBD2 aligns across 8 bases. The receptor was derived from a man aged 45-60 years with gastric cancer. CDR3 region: CASSTGTSHYNEQFF. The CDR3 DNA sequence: TGTGCCAGCAGTACAGGGACTAGTCACTACAATGAGCAGTTCTTC.